A single T cell receptor (beta chain) is shown here with its context. Germline-derived CDR1 and CDR2 are MGHRA and YSYEKL. The CDR3 spans 13 residues. Trimming pared 4 bases from V and 5 bases from J, leaving 11 bases between. This sample is drawn from a study of shared clonotypes between healthy human individuals. The method was immunoSEQ multiplex PCR; TCRdb's version includes in-frame clones alone and lacks a portion of them. The sample lists about 2.4 million clones, under 95% occurring once. The J gene is TRBJ2-5, the V gene TRBV4-1; possibly TRBD1 for D (6 bases). The sequenced material came from naive CD4+ T cells from PBMCs. Subset in this sample: CD45RA+ positively selected. The TCR was taken from a man younger than 30 in good health. Some clones in this sample may be carry-over from other donors' samples. In DNA, the CDR3 is TGCGCCAGCAGCCTCGGACAGAGGGAGACCCAGTACTTC. Translating gives CASSLGQRETQYF.